The clone carrying this T cell receptor (beta chain) was counted ten times or more. The authors built TCR beta libraries using iRepertoire HTBI primers and Arm-PCR of CDR3 regions. TCRdb re-called the multiplex PCR reads through MiXCR, storing one row per CDR3 protein. The sample lists 510,000 or so distinct CDR3 sequences; 12% were seen once. V was clipped by 4 bases and J by 1 base, with 10 bases between them. The CDR3 runs to 13 residues. The germline V gene has CDR1 DFQATT and CDR2 SNEGSKA (reference sequence). This record belongs to a study of regulatory T cells in long-lasting Graves disease. The time point: newly diagnosed GD, antithyroid drugs for less than 3 months. The authors made the TCR library using RNA they extracted from PBMCs. The sample also formed part of further work on T cells in Graves' hyperthyroidism and ophthalmopathy.

The receptor was isolated from a woman in her thirties with Graves disease. This chain connects TRBV20-1 to TRBJ1-1, with a possible D match to TRBD1 (6 bases). This specimen was peripheral blood mononuclear cells (PBMCs), taken at new diagnosis, from a patient treated with antithyroid drugs. CDR3 protein: CSATTGRNTEAFF. CDR3 DNA: TGCAGTGCTACTACAGGGAGGAACACTGAAGCTTTCTTT.